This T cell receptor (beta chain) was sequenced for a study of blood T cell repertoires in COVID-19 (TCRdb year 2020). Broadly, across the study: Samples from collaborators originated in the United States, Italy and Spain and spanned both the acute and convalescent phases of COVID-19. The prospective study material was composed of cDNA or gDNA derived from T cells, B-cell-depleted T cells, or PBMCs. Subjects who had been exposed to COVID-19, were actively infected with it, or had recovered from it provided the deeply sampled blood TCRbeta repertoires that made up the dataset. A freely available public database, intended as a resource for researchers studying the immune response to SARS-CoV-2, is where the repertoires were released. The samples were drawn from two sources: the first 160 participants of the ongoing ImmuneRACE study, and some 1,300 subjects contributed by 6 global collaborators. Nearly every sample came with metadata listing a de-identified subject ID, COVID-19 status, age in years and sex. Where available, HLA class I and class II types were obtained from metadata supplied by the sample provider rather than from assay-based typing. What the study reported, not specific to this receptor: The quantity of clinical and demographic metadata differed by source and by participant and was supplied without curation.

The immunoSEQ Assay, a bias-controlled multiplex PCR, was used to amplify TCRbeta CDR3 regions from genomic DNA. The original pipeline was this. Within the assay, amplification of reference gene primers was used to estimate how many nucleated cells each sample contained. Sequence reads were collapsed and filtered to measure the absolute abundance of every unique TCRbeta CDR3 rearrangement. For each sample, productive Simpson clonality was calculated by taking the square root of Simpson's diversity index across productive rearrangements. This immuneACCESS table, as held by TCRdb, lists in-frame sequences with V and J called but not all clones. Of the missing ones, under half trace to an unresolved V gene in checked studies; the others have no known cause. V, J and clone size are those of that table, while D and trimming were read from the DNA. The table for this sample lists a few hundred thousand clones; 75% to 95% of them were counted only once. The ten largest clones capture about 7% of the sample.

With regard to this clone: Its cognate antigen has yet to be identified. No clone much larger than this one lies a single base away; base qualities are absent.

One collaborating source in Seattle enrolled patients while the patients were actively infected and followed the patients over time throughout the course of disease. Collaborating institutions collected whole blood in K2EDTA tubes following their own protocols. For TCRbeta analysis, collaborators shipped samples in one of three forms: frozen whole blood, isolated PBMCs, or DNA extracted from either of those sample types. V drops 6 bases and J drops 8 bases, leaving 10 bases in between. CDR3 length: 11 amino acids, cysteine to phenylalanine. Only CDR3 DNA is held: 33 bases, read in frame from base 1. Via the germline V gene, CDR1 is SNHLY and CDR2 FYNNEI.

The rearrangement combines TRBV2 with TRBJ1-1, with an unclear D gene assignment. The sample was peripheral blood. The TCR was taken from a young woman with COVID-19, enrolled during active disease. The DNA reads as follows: TGTGCCAGCAGCAAGGACTGGGAAGCTTTCTTT. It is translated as CASSKDWEAFF.